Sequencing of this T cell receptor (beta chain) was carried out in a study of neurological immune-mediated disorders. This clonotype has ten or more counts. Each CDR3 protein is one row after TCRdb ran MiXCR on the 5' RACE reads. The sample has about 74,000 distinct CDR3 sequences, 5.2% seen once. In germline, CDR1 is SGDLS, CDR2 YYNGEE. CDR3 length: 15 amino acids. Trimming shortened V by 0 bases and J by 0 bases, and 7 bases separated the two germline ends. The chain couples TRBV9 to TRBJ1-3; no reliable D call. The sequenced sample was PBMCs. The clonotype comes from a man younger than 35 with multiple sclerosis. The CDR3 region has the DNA TGTGCCAGCAGCGTAGAGCGGAACTCTGGAAACACCATATATTTT. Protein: CASSVERNSGNTIYF.